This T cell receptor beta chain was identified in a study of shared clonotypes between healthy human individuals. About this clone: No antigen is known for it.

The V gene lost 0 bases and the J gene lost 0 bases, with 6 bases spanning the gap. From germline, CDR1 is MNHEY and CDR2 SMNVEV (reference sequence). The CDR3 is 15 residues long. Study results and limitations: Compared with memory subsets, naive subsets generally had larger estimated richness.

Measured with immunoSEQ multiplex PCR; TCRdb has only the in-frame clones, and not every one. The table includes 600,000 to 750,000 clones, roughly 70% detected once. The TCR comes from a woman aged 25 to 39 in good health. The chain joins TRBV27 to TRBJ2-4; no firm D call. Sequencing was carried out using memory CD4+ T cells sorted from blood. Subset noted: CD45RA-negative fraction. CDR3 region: CASSLSRIAKNIQYF. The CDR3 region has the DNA TGTGCCAGCAGTTTATCGCGAATAGCCAAAAACATTCAGTACTTC.